This passage covers 8 T cell receptor beta chains from one sample sequenced in a study of Tregs in tolerant kidney transplant recipients. Sequencing was performed with immunoSEQ multiplex PCR; in TCRdb, only in-frame clones are kept and a portion is missing. The sample lists about 69,000 clones, roughly nine tenths occurring once. The sample here was CD4+ T cells from blood, taken before the transplant. The source is a human donor who received a combined kidney and bone marrow transplant.

V and J are TRBV6-5 and TRBJ2-7; the match to TRBD1 covers 9 bases. The CDR3 length is 14 residues. Germline loops: CDR1 MNHEY, CDR2 SVGAGI. With V trimmed by 5 bases and J by 3 bases, 5 bases remained unmatched. The DNA for the CDR3 is TGTGCCAGCAGTCGCGGGACAGGGAACTACGAGCAGTACTTC. It translates to CASSRGTGNYEQYF.

This chain uses TRBV18 with TRBJ2-3; D is perhaps TRBD2 (6 bases). V lost 8 bases to trimming and J lost 5 bases, with 17 bases between them. The CDR3 covers 14 residues. CDR1 is KGHSH, CDR2 LQKENI, per germline. CDR3 DNA: TGTGCCAGCGGACTATCAACAGTAGGAGATACGCAGTATTTT. This codes for CASGLSTVGDTQYF.

The gene calls are TRBV7-8 and TRBJ1-4; D remains unclear. Trimming took 2 bases from V and 4 from J, leaving 8 bases between them. CDR3 length: 14 residues. Germline CDR1 reads SGHVS; CDR2 reads FQNEAQ. CDR3 coding DNA: TGTGCCAGCAGCTTAAGGGCGGGTAATGAAAAACTGTTTTTT. Its protein product is CASSLRAGNEKLFF.

The chain has TRBV30 and TRBJ2-6; possibly TRBD1 for D (6 bases). Germline loops: CDR1 GTSNPN, CDR2 SVGIG (reference sequence). V lost 4 bases and J 1 base, leaving 14 bases between the germline ends. The CDR3 is made up of 16 amino acids. The CDR3 bases are TGTGCCTGGATAGCAGGGGCGGTTTCTGGGGCCAACGTCCTGACTTTC. This translates into CAWIAGAVSGANVLTF.

The chain combines TRBV7-9 with TRBJ2-3; D possibly corresponds to TRBD2 (6 bases). V was shortened by 4 bases and J by 7 bases, with 12 bases between the two germline ends. The length of the CDR3 is 13 residues. CDR1 is SEHNR, CDR2 FQNEAQ, per germline (reference sequence). The DNA of the CDR3 is TGTGCCAGCAGCTACGTGGAGGGGAATACGCAGTATTTT. Translation: CASSYVEGNTQYF.

This chain uses TRBV27 with TRBJ1-2, with D perhaps matching TRBD1 (5 bases). V was pared by 6 bases and J by 2 bases, with 13 bases between. The CDR3 has 14 amino acids. In germline, CDR1 is MNHEY, CDR2 SMNVEV (reference sequence). Here the CDR3 reads CASRSTGLNYGYTF. In nucleotides, the CDR3 is TGTGCCAGCAGATCAACAGGACTAAACTATGGCTACACCTTC.

The chain recombines TRBV2 with TRBJ1-1; D uncertain. The germline CDR1 and CDR2 sequences are SNHLY and FYNNEI. The CDR3 runs to 13 residues. The germline V and J ends were trimmed by 7 bases and 3 bases, with 12 bases remaining between them. The CDR3 is CASNQREDTEAFF. In DNA form, the CDR3 reads TGTGCCAGCAACCAGAGGGAGGACACTGAAGCTTTCTTT.

The chain couples TRBV5-1 to TRBJ2-3, with 9 nucleotides matching TRBD2. Germline V CDR1 and CDR2: SGHRS, YFSETQ. V was pared by 5 bases and J by 2 bases, with 3 bases of the junction left unmatched. The CDR3 runs 14 residues. The CDR3 loop reads CASSGGRATDTQYF. The CDR3 DNA is TGCGCCAGCAGTGGCGGGAGGGCCACAGATACGCAGTATTTT. Complete variable domain (other parts from reference TRBV5-1 and TRBJ2-3): KAGVTQTPRYLIKTRGQQVTLSCSPISGHRSVSWYQQTPGQGLQFLFEYFSETQRNKGNFPGRFSGRQFSNSRSEMNVSTLELGDSALYLCASSGGRATDTQYFGPGTRLTVL.